Each of the 30 T cell receptor beta chains below was sequenced from the same sample in a study of T cells in Graves' hyperthyroidism and ophthalmopathy. Amplified TCR beta CDR3 regions came from RNA transcripts. HTBI primers were employed in a first-round RT-PCR of the TCR CDR3. TCRdb used MiXCR to reprocess the multiplex PCR reads, holding one entry per CDR3 protein. Among a few hundred thousand distinct CDR3 sequences, around 42% were seen once, and the ten largest hold around 7.7%. Sequencing was done on a sample of peripheral blood or thyroid tissue (not recorded which). These receptors were taken from a woman younger than 35 with Graves' hyperthyroidism.

This clonotype was seen repeatedly, ten times or more. The rearrangement links TRBV7-2 to TRBJ1-5, with 8 bases lining up with TRBD1. Trimming at V came to 5 bases and at J to 9 bases, leaving 9 bases not matched to a gene. Germline V CDR1 and CDR2: SGHTA, FQGNSA. The CDR3 is 14 residues long. As DNA, the CDR3 is TGTGCCAGCAGCCCAGGACAGGGCCCCAGGCCCCAGCATTTT. It is translated as CASSPGQGPRPQHF.

Points on this clonotype: A much larger clone differs from this one at a single base, so this may be a read error. The chain carries TRBV13 and TRBJ1-3; D gene unclear. Germline values: CDR1 PRHDT, CDR2 FYEKMQ (reference sequence). The length of the CDR3 is 16 residues. DNA of the CDR3: TGTGCCAGCAGCTTAATAACAGCACGCTCTGGAAACGCCATATATTTT. Its translation: CASSLITARSGNAIYF.

The chain couples TRBV18 to TRBJ2-5, with a possible D match to TRBD1 (6 bases). This CDR3 comprises 14 residues. CDR1 and CDR2 (germline): KGHSH, LQKENI. Deletions cut 2 bases from V and 5 bases from J, with 12 bases between. In DNA form, the CDR3 reads TGTGCCAGCTCACCAACAGGGAAAGCGGAGACCCAGTACTTC. Protein: CASSPTGKAETQYF.

The CDR3 spells CSVYRGAFYEQYF. The CDR3, as DNA: TGCAGCGTTTACAGGGGGGCCTTTTACGAGCAGTACTTC. This chain links TRBV29-1 with TRBJ2-7; 8 bases line up with TRBD1. CDR1 and CDR2 from the germline V gene are SQVTM and ANQGSEA. The trim removed 5 bases at V and 4 bases at J, leaving 7 bases unmatched. This CDR3 region has 13 residues.

The chain has TRBV29-1 and TRBJ1-3; D call uncertain. Between the trimmed V and J ends, which lost 3 bases and 9 bases, there was a span of 6 bases. This CDR3 is 10 amino acids long. In germline, CDR1 is SQVTM, CDR2 ANQGSEA. CDR3 region: CSVEAPTIYF. CDR3 DNA: TGCAGCGTTGAGGCACCCACCATATATTTT.

The J gene is TRBJ2-7, the V gene TRBV6-4, with 12 bases aligning to TRBD2. Germline lookup yields CDR1 MRHNA and CDR2 SNTAGT. CDR3 length: 18 amino acids. V lost 5 bases and J lost 2; bases outside the gene matches: 13. The CDR3: CASSYNAGLAGTTYEQYF. The CDR3 DNA reads as TGTGCCAGCAGTTACAACGCAGGACTAGCGGGGACGACCTACGAGCAGTACTTC.

The chain couples TRBV5-6 to TRBJ2-3; TRBD2 matches at 8 bases. With 5 bases clipped from V and 2 bases from J, the junction kept 13 bases outside the gene matches. This CDR3 comprises 17 residues. From germline, CDR1 is SGHDT and CDR2 YYEEEE. The DNA for the CDR3 is TGTGCCAGCAGTATCTTCGGAGCGGGAGATGACACAGATACGCAGTATTTT. As protein: CASSIFGAGDDTDTQYF.

This clonotype showed up many times. This rearrangement joins TRBV7-8 to TRBJ2-5, with TRBD2 matching over 7 bases. The V gene's germline CDR1 is SGHVS and CDR2 FQNEAQ. V was clipped by 3 bases and J by 4 bases; unmatched bases: 14. The CDR3 is made up of 17 amino acids. The CDR3 region is CASSFSAGVEEGETQYF. CDR3 nucleotide sequence: TGTGCCAGCAGCTTTAGTGCGGGAGTTGAGGAGGGAGAGACCCAGTACTTC.

This clonotype has at least ten counts. The chain combines TRBV6-6 with TRBJ2-2, with D maybe TRBD1 (6 bases). V shed 4 bases and J shed 8 bases, with 11 bases lying between them. CDR1 MNHNY and CDR2 SVGAGI come from the germline V gene (reference sequence). The CDR3 loop spans 13 amino acids. For the CDR3, the DNA is TGTGCCAGCAGTTCGGCAGGGGCGGGGGAGCTGTTTTTT. This sequence encodes CASSSAGAGELFF.

This clonotype showed up just a few times. J is TRBJ2-1 and V is TRBV7-3, with 11 nucleotides matching TRBD2. The CDR3 runs to 15 residues. Germline CDR1 and CDR2: SGHTA and FQGTGA. J was trimmed by 4 bases and V by 3 bases; bases with no gene match: 2. For the CDR3, the DNA is TGTGCCAGCAGCTTGGGACTAGCGGATTACAATGAGCAGTTCTTC. This encodes CASSLGLADYNEQFF. Variable domain in full (rest from reference TRBV7-3 and TRBJ2-1): GAGVSQTPSNKVTEKGKYVELRCDPISGHTALYWYRQSLGQGPEFLIYFQGTGAADDSGLPNDRFFAVRPEGSVSTLKIQRTERGDSAVYLCASSLGLADYNEQFFGPGTRLTVL.

Of note for this clonotype: Possible read error: a much larger clone is one base away. The chain has TRBV7-2 and TRBJ1-5, with 9 bases fitting TRBD1. CDR1 SGHTA and CDR2 FQGNSA come from the germline V gene. CDR3 length: 14 residues. After removal of 4 bases from V and 7 bases from J, the junction contained 5 bases not matched to a gene. The CDR3 protein is CASSWDRDRQPQHF. CDR3 coding DNA: TGTGCCAGCAGCTGGGACAGGGATCGCCAGCCCCAGCATTTT.

The CDR3, as DNA: TGTGCCAGCAGTGAAAATGACAGGGAACCTTGGCGGCCCCAGCATTTT. Protein: CASSENDREPWRPQHF. V is TRBV6-2 or TRBV6-3 and J is TRBJ1-5; 7 bases line up with TRBD1. The germline V gene has CDR1 MNHEY and CDR2 SVGEGT. J was trimmed by 9 bases and V by 5 bases; bases with no gene match: 16. This CDR3 is 16 amino acids long.

This clonotype was counted ten times or more. V usage is TRBV11-3 and J usage is TRBJ2-7, with 8 bases fitting TRBD2. CDR3 length equals 13 residues. Germline V gene sequence: CDR1 SGHNT, CDR2 YENEEA. Germline trimming cut 7 bases from V and 5 bases from J; bases unmatched to any gene: 7. The CDR3 nucleotides are TGTGCCAGCAAATGGCGGGAGGTCGACGAGCAGTACTTC. Translating gives CASKWREVDEQYF.

The sample holds many counts of this clonotype. V and J are TRBV5-1 and TRBJ1-6; possibly TRBD1 for D (6 bases). V was shortened by 7 bases and J by 4 bases, with 21 bases between the two germline ends. CDR3 length equals 17 residues. Germline lookup yields CDR1 SGHRS and CDR2 YFSETQ. CDR3 residues: CASRPRTASLYNSPLHF. CDR3 nucleotides: TGCGCCAGCCGACCACGGACAGCTTCACTTTATAATTCACCCCTCCACTTT. Supplemented by reference TRBV5-1 and TRBJ1-6, the full variable domain reads KAGVTQTPRYLIKTRGQQVTLSCSPISGHRSVSWYQQTPGQGLQFLFEYFSETQRNKGNFPGRFSGRQFSNSRSEMNVSTLELGDSALYLCASRPRTASLYNSPLHFGNGTRLTVT.

This clonotype appeared many times. The chain carries TRBV7-2 and TRBJ2-7, with TRBD2 matching 8 bases. Unmatched junction bases numbered 10, after V lost 5 bases and J lost 7 bases. This CDR3 has 14 residues. Germline V gives CDR1 SGHTA, CDR2 FQGNSA. CDR3 region: CASSRPTGGDEQYF. The CDR3 DNA reads as TGTGCCAGCAGCCGCCCGACGGGAGGGGATGAGCAGTACTTC.

This clonotype was recorded at least ten times. The genes are TRBV6-6 and TRBJ1-2; no firm D call. Per the germline V gene, CDR1 is MNHNY and CDR2 is SVGAGI (reference sequence). The ends were cut back, 4 bases at V and 8 bases at J, with 20 bases in the middle. The CDR3 length is 15 residues. CDR3 sequence (DNA): TGTGCCAGCAGTTCCTTTCGCCAACCCATGGAAGGCTACACCTTC. It encodes CASSSFRQPMEGYTF.

This clonotype was picked up many times. The V call is TRBV2, the J call TRBJ1-1; D is perhaps TRBD1 (6 bases). The CDR3 loop spans 13 amino acids. CDR1 is SNHLY and CDR2 is FYNNEI in the germline V gene. V was pared by 7 bases and J by 4 bases, with 13 bases between. This CDR3 is CASIWGAGTEAFF. The CDR3 bases are TGTGCCAGCATATGGGGGGCTGGCACTGAAGCTTTCTTT.

The chain uses TRBV7-6 and TRBJ2-5; 8 nucleotides align to TRBD1. The CDR3 is made up of 16 amino acids. V shed 1 base and J 5 bases; nucleotides not matched to a gene: 9. The V gene's germline CDR1 is SGHVS and CDR2 FNYEAQ. CDR3 in amino acids: CASSLVVTGDGETQYF. CDR3 DNA sequence: TGTGCCAGCAGCTTAGTAGTGACAGGGGATGGGGAGACCCAGTACTTC.

The sample holds many counts of this clonotype. V and J are TRBV15 and TRBJ1-5; TRBD1 matches 8 bases. The trim removed 5 bases at V and 7 bases at J, leaving 1 base unmatched. This CDR3 spans 12 amino acids. Per the germline V gene, CDR1 is LNHNV and CDR2 is YYDKDF (reference sequence). CDR3 loop: CATSPGGQPQHF. In DNA, the CDR3 is TGTGCCACCAGCCCAGGGGGCCAGCCCCAGCATTTT.

As regards this clonotype: The junction departs from the called germline gene at one end, perhaps through a read error. The J gene is TRBJ1-1, the V gene TRBV29-1; the D is unclear. The CDR3 has 14 residues. CDR1 and CDR2 from the germline V gene are SQVTM and ANQGSEA. CDR3 amino acids: CSVRQSSGNTEAFF. CDR3 nucleotides: TGCAGCGTTCGGCAGAGCTCTGGAAACACCGAAGCTTTCTTT.

This chain links TRBV10-3 with TRBJ2-2; 10 bases are shared with TRBD2. Losses at the gene ends were 3 bases for V and 4 bases for J; bases not matched to a gene: 8. CDR1 is ENHRY, CDR2 SYGVKD, per germline. The CDR3 totals 17 residues. In nucleotides, the CDR3 is TGTGCCATCAGTGACCTAATAGCGGGAGGCCTCACCGGGGAGCTGTTTTTT. Protein sequence: CAISDLIAGGLTGELFF.

This clonotype was seen repeatedly, ten times or more. This chain connects TRBV24-1 to TRBJ2-5; D not resolved. Germline-derived CDR1 and CDR2 are KGHDR and SFDVKD. The CDR3 has 12 residues. Trimming removed 3 bases at V and 5 bases at J, with 6 bases between. This CDR3 is CATSDALETQYF. The CDR3 coding sequence is TGTGCCACCAGTGATGCTTTGGAGACCCAGTACTTC.

This chain joins TRBV20-1 and TRBJ1-2, with 12 nucleotides matching TRBD1. Trimming removed 0 bases from V and 0 bases from J; junction bases left unmatched: 5. Germline values: CDR1 DFQATT, CDR2 SNEGSKA (reference sequence). CDR3 length equals 17 residues. The CDR3 region has the DNA TGCAGTGCTAGAGATCCCTGGGACAGGGGGCCTAACTATGGCTACACCTTC. It yields the protein CSARDPWDRGPNYGYTF.

The DNA of the CDR3 is TGTGCCAGCCCCAGGGGGCTCGACACTGAAGCTTTCTTT. This codes for CASPRGLDTEAFF. The V gene is TRBV11-1, the J gene TRBJ1-1; 8 bases map to TRBD1. The length of the CDR3 is 13 residues. Germline V gene data show CDR1 as SGHAT and CDR2 as FQDESV (reference sequence). The V and J ends lost 8 bases and 3 bases, in that order; junction bases with no gene match: 5.

This clonotype was detected only a few times. The chain joins TRBV9 to TRBJ2-7; D is tentatively TRBD1 or TRBD2 (5 bases each). From germline, CDR1 is SGDLS and CDR2 YYNGEE. Trimming left V 4 bases short and J 7 bases short, with 18 bases between. This CDR3 is built from 14 residues. Here the CDR3 reads CASSRGRLSWEQYF. Here the CDR3 DNA reads TGTGCCAGCAGCCGGGGACGGCTCTCCTGGGAGCAGTACTTC.

Only a few counts were recorded for this clonotype. The chain combines TRBV7-3 with TRBJ2-1; D is possibly TRBD1 (6 bases). The CDR3 extends over 14 amino acids. Trimming removed 2 bases from V and 8 bases from J, with 13 bases in between. Germline-derived CDR1 and CDR2 are SGHTA and FQGTGA. The CDR3 spells CASSLGGHGHEQFF. As DNA, the CDR3 is TGTGCCAGCAGCTTAGGGGGCCACGGGCATGAGCAGTTCTTC. The whole variable domain, remainder taken from reference TRBV7-3 and TRBJ2-1, is GAGVSQTPSNKVTEKGKYVELRCDPISGHTALYWYRQSLGQGPEFLIYFQGTGAADDSGLPNDRFFAVRPEGSVSTLKIQRTERGDSAVYLCASSLGGHGHEQFFGPGTRLTVL.

The chain employs TRBV9 and TRBJ2-7, with 10 bases fitting TRBD1. V was clipped by 2 bases and J by 2 bases; unmatched bases: 1. The V gene's germline CDR1 is SGDLS and CDR2 YYNGEE. The CDR3 length is 14 residues. CDR3 sequence reads: CASSVDRGTYEQYF. CDR3 DNA sequence: TGTGCCAGCAGCGTGGACAGGGGGACCTACGAGCAGTACTTC.

This CDR3 is CASSLAAQPLYEQYF. The DNA for the CDR3 is TGTGCCAGCAGCTTAGCGGCTCAGCCCCTCTACGAGCAGTACTTC. V is TRBV7-2 and J is TRBJ2-7; D uncertain. The CDR3 runs 15 residues. Per germline, CDR1 SGHTA and CDR2 FQGNSA. Between the trimmed V and J ends, which lost 0 bases and 3 bases, there was a span of 12 bases.

Ten or more counts support this clonotype. This chain joins TRBV29-1 and TRBJ2-5, with 9 bases lining up with TRBD1. V was pared by 7 bases and J by 5 bases, with 8 bases of the junction left unmatched. CDR1 and CDR2 (germline): SQVTM, ANQGSEA. The CDR3 covers 13 residues. The CDR3 bases are TGCAGCGCACCGGGACAGGGAGGGGAGACCCAGTACTTC. Translation gives CSAPGQGGETQYF. Full variable domain (missing parts from reference TRBV29-1 and TRBJ2-5): SAVISQKPSRDICQRGTSLTIQCQVDSQVTMMFWYRQQPGQSLTLIATANQGSEATYESGFVIDKFPISRPNLTFSTLTVSNMSPEDSSIYLCSAPGQGGETQYFGPGTRLLVL.

The CDR3 reads CASSLVGTSGRTRLRGQFF. CDR3 bases: TGTGCCAGCAGCTTAGTCGGGACTAGCGGGAGGACCCGCCTTCGGGGGCAGTTCTTC. This sequence joins TRBV7-8 and TRBJ2-7; TRBD2 agrees at 15 bases. Matching the DNA end better, TRBJ2-1 makes the J call doubtful. In germline, CDR1 is SGHVS, CDR2 FQNEAQ. The CDR3 totals 19 residues.